This T cell receptor (beta chain) was documented in a study of cytomegalovirus exposure and HLA in healthy donors. Whole-study findings and limits: Later work associated 17,000 or so TCR beta sequences with HLA alleles at 0.05 false discovery rate. A later analysis linked a missense variant in DCLRE1C to the trimming of TCR beta V and J genes.

As concerns this clone: Its antigen is unknown.

Vbeta (60) and Jbeta (13) primers were used in the PCR. Profiled with immunoSEQ multiplex PCR; TCRdb holds only in-frame clones, not every one. Seen here are some 160,000 clones, roughly 72% observed once, and the top ten hold 2.1%. In germline, CDR1 is LGHNA, CDR2 YNFKEQ. CDR3 length: 18 residues. The trim removed 3 bases at V and 2 bases at J, leaving 11 bases unmatched. The clonotype was recovered from a man aged 35 to 55 in good health and CMV-seronegative. Sequenced: PBMCs. This chain connects TRBV4-2 to TRBJ2-5, with 11 bases lining up with TRBD2. CDR3 amino acids: CASSQWGSGGAWQETQYF. In DNA, the CDR3 is TGTGCCAGCAGCCAGTGGGGTAGCGGGGGGGCCTGGCAAGAGACCCAGTACTTC.